These T cell receptor beta chains were read from a single sample in a study of shared clonotypes between healthy human individuals. Repertoires were generated with immunoSEQ multiplex PCR, while TCRdb's copy carries only in-frame clones and drops some. The table records 550,000 to 800,000 clones, about nine tenths of them present only once. What was sequenced was memory CD8+ T cells from PBMCs. The receptors come from a man between 18 and 35 years old in good health. Some clones in this sample may be carry-over from other donors' samples. Both conserved end residues are part of each CDR3. The D gene is left open where the match is weak. A row's size may be missing; if present it is once, few, many or a size class.

v_call: TRBV7-9; j_call: TRBJ2-3; d_call: NA; clone_size: once; cdr3_nt: TGTGCCAGCAGCCTAGTATGGGATACGCAGTATTTT; cdr3_aa: CASSLVWDTQYF
v_call: TRBV27; j_call: TRBJ1-2; d_call: NA; clone_size: NA; cdr3_nt: TGTGCCAGCAGTCCTGCCTCTAACTATGGCTACACCTTC; cdr3_aa: CASSPASNYGYTF
v_call: TRBV4-1; j_call: TRBJ2-2; d_call: NA; clone_size: NA; cdr3_nt: TGCGCCAGCAGCCTCTTCTCGGGTGGCAGGGGCACCGGGGAGCTGTTTTTT; cdr3_aa: CASSLFSGGRGTGELFF
v_call: TRBV28; j_call: TRBJ2-1; d_call: TRBD2; clone_size: NA; cdr3_nt: TGTGCCAGCAAAAGGGGAGGGGATGGTCATGAGCAGTTCTTC; cdr3_aa: CASKRGGDGHEQFF
v_call: TRBV7-9; j_call: TRBJ2-7; d_call: TRBD1; clone_size: NA; cdr3_nt: TGTGCCAGCAGCTCCCGAAATGGGGGGACAGGGTCCTTAGAGCAGTACTTC; cdr3_aa: CASSSRNGGTGSLEQYF
v_call: TRBV19; j_call: TRBJ1-4; d_call: NA; clone_size: NA; cdr3_nt: TGTGCCAGTAGTATACCCCTTTTAGGGGAAAAACTGTTTTTT; cdr3_aa: CASSIPLLGEKLFF
v_call: TRBV4-1; j_call: TRBJ2-1; d_call: NA; clone_size: NA; cdr3_nt: TGCGCCAGCAGCCAAGATGGCCCGGGTAAGAATGAGCAGTTCTTC; cdr3_aa: CASSQDGPGKNEQFF
v_call: TRBV19; j_call: TRBJ2-7; d_call: NA; clone_size: NA; cdr3_nt: TGTGCCAGTAGTATGACTGGGTCCTACGAGCAGTACTTC; cdr3_aa: CASSMTGSYEQYF
v_call: TRBV19; j_call: TRBJ1-4; d_call: NA; clone_size: NA; cdr3_nt: TGTGCTACACAGTCGGAGCCAGACCCTATTTCAACTAATGAAAAACTGTTTTTT; cdr3_aa: CATQSEPDPISTNEKLFF
v_call: TRBV11-2; j_call: TRBJ2-3; d_call: NA; clone_size: many; cdr3_nt: TGTGCCAGCAGATTGGGGGCGGATACGCAGTATTTT; cdr3_aa: CASRLGADTQYF
v_call: TRBV15; j_call: TRBJ2-5; d_call: NA; clone_size: NA; cdr3_nt: TGTGCCACCAGCAGAGTGCCAGCTCAAGAGACCCAGTACTTC; cdr3_aa: CATSRVPAQETQYF
v_call: TRBV19; j_call: TRBJ2-1; d_call: NA; clone_size: NA; cdr3_nt: TGTGCCAGTACCTTGGGGAAGTCCCCCTCCTACAATGAGCAGTTCTTC; cdr3_aa: CASTLGKSPSYNEQFF
v_call: TRBV7-2; j_call: TRBJ1-2; d_call: NA; clone_size: NA; cdr3_nt: TGTGCCAGCAGCTGGGGAAATTTGCCGACATATGGCTACACCTTC; cdr3_aa: CASSWGNLPTYGYTF
v_call: TRBV27; j_call: TRBJ2-7; d_call: TRBD2; clone_size: NA; cdr3_nt: TGTGCCAGCAGTTTATCGAGTGGGGACTACCCATACGAGCAGTACTTC; cdr3_aa: CASSLSSGDYPYEQYF
v_call: TRBV7-9; j_call: TRBJ1-1; d_call: TRBD1; clone_size: NA; cdr3_nt: TGTGCCAGCAGCTCCAAGGTTCCGGACAGGGGGTCGGCTGAAGCTTTCTTT; cdr3_aa: CASSSKVPDRGSAEAFF
v_call: TRBV7-9; j_call: TRBJ2-7; d_call: NA; clone_size: NA; cdr3_nt: TGTGCCAGCAACCCGACCGTCTGGGGGGCCGGTGAGCAGTACTTC; cdr3_aa: CASNPTVWGAGEQYF
v_call: TRBV29-1; j_call: TRBJ1-1; d_call: NA; clone_size: once; cdr3_nt: TGCAGCGTCCCAAGGAGGGGGGGGAACACTGAAGCTTTCTTT; cdr3_aa: CSVPRRGGNTEAFF